Each of the 6 T cell receptor beta chains below was sequenced from the same sample in a study of regulatory T cells in long-lasting Graves disease. Time point of the sample: newly diagnosed GD, antithyroid drugs for less than 3 months. RNA extracted from PBMCs served as the sequencing template. Arm-PCR of CDR3 regions and iRepertoire HTBI primers were used to build TCR beta libraries. TCRdb independently ran MiXCR on the multiplex PCR reads; one entry per CDR3 protein. The sample shows about 220,000 distinct CDR3 sequences, 15% to 20% of them seen only once. This same sample was also part of a study on T cells in Graves' hyperthyroidism and ophthalmopathy.

Material: peripheral blood mononuclear cells (PBMCs), obtained at new diagnosis, from a patient treated with antithyroid drugs. The receptors stem from a woman in her twenties or thirties with Graves disease.

This clonotype was picked up many times. The rearrangement links TRBV28 to TRBJ1-1; D remains ambiguous. The CDR3 is 14 amino acids. CDR1 and CDR2 (germline): MDHEN, SYDVKM. V was cut by 6 bases and J by 1 base, with 12 bases left in between. CDR3 nucleotide sequence: TGTGCCAGCAGGGGAAGACACTCGAACACTGAAGCTTTCTTT. As protein: CASRGRHSNTEAFF.

This clonotype was counted a single time. The V and J genes are TRBV7-3 and TRBJ2-1, with D perhaps TRBD2 (6 bases). The CDR3 runs to 13 residues. V lost 5 bases and J 6 bases, leaving 11 bases between the germline ends. Germline V gene sequence: CDR1 SGHTA, CDR2 FQGTGA. The CDR3 DNA sequence: TGTGCCAGCAGCAAGGGACTGCCCAATGAGCAGTTCTTC. This gives the protein CASSKGLPNEQFF.

The chain employs TRBV2 and TRBJ2-3, with D tentatively TRBD1 or TRBD2 (5 bases each). V shed 3 bases and J shed 1 base, with 17 bases lying between them. Germline lookup yields CDR1 SNHLY and CDR2 FYNNEI. This CDR3 is 17 amino acids long. In DNA, the CDR3 is TGTGCCAGCAGTGATGGAGGAAGGGGCTATGGCACAGATACGCAGTATTTT. This sequence encodes CASSDGGRGYGTDTQYF.

This clonotype was detected many times. CDR3 in amino acids: CASSIAPGDTEAFF. The CDR3 region has the DNA TGTGCCAGCAGCATTGCCCCTGGGGACACTGAAGCTTTCTTT. The rearrangement links TRBV7-3 to TRBJ1-1; D is uncertain. Germline assignment: CDR1 SGHTA and CDR2 FQGTGA. V lost 5 bases, J lost 3 bases, and 13 bases lay in between. The length of the CDR3 is 14 residues.

This clonotype was detected many times. The CDR3 sequence is CASSAAGSGNTIYF. CDR3 in DNA: TGTGCCAGCAGCGCTGCGGGGAGCGGAAACACCATATATTTT. This chain links TRBV9 with TRBJ1-3; D unclear. Germline V gene sequence: CDR1 SGDLS, CDR2 YYNGEE. The V and J ends lost 3 bases and 4 bases respectively, with 11 bases between them. CDR3 length equals 14 residues.

This clonotype has at least ten counts. As DNA, the CDR3 is TGTGCCAGCAGTGAATTTAGCGCCGGGGAGCTGTTTTTT. Its translation: CASSEFSAGELFF. V usage is TRBV25-1 and J usage is TRBJ2-2, with TRBD2 as a possible D gene (5 bases). CDR1 and CDR2 (germline): MGHDK, SYGVNS. This CDR3 spans 13 amino acids. Trimming took 1 base from V and 6 from J, leaving 6 bases between them.